These T cell receptor beta chains were read from a single sample in a study of cytomegalovirus exposure and HLA in healthy donors. TCRdb's table, derived via immunoSEQ multiplex PCR, lists solely in-frame clones and lacks some. The table lists 150,000 to 200,000 clones, 68% of them singletons. The source material was PBMCs. These receptors came from a man aged 50 to 60 in good health and CMV-seronegative. Each CDR3 is given with its conserved first and last residue. Each record gives: V gene, J gene, clone size, D gene, CDR3 DNA, CDR3 protein. A D gene is named only where the DNA matches it firmly. A clone size is listed for some rows: how often the clone was seen (once, few, many), or a class if it is expanded.

TRBV5-6	TRBJ1-1	-	-	TGTGCCAGCAGCTTGGAGGGCGGGTGGTACACTGAAGCTTTCTTT	CASSLEGGWYTEAFF
TRBV5-6	TRBJ1-2	-	-	TGTGCCAGCAGCTCTAGTCGCTATGGCTACACCTTC	CASSSSRYGYTF
TRBV5-1	TRBJ2-3	-	TRBD1	TGCGCCAGCAGGGACCGGACAGGGGGCGTCGCAGATACGCAGTATTTT	CASRDRTGGVADTQYF
TRBV11-2	TRBJ1-1	-	TRBD1	TGTGCCAGCAGCTTAGATAGGACAGGGGGTCGTGACACTGAAGCTTTCTTT	CASSLDRTGGRDTEAFF
TRBV7-3	TRBJ1-1	-	-	TGTGCCAGCAGCCCCCAGGGGAACACTGAAGCTTTCTTT	CASSPQGNTEAFF
TRBV2	TRBJ1-3	-	-	TGTGCCAGCAGTGAGGGGTTTCGGGGTGGAAACACCATATATTTT	CASSEGFRGGNTIYF
TRBV29-1	TRBJ2-1	-	-	TGCAGCGTTGAAGATGTCTTAGCGACTAGCTCCTACAATGAGCAGTTCTTC	CSVEDVLATSSYNEQFF
TRBV6-5	TRBJ2-1	-	-	TGTGCCAGCAGTATACAGGTCTACAATGAGCAGTTCTTC	CASSIQVYNEQFF
TRBV4-2	TRBJ2-1	-	TRBD2	TGTGCCAGCAGCCAAGACACCCGGACTAGCGGGTACAATGAGCAGTTCTTC	CASSQDTRTSGYNEQFF
TRBV5-8	TRBJ1-2	-	-	TGTGCCAGCAGCTTGGGAACTTATAACTATGGCTACACCTTC	CASSLGTYNYGYTF
TRBV28	TRBJ1-2	-	TRBD1	TGTGCCAGCAGTTTAAGGGACAGGGTAGGCGGCTACACCTTC	CASSLRDRVGGYTF
TRBV4-1	TRBJ2-7	few	TRBD1	TGCGCCAGCAGCCCGACTGCCGGGACAGTTACCTACGAGCAGTACTTC	CASSPTAGTVTYEQYF
TRBV14	TRBJ1-6	once	TRBD1	TGTGCCAGCAAAGACGGGGGGACAGGGGCAGGTTCACCCCTCCACTTT	CASKDGGTGAGSPLHF
TRBV5-1	TRBJ1-1	-	-	TGCGCCAGCAGCTTGCCGCCGGGACACATGAACACTGAAGCTTTCTTT	CASSLPPGHMNTEAFF
TRBV2	TRBJ2-3	-	TRBD2	TGTGCCAGCAGTGGAAGACTAGCGGGGGTTGCAGATACGCAGTATTTT	CASSGRLAGVADTQYF
TRBV5-1	TRBJ2-5	-	-	TGCGCCAGCAGCTTCAGGGATTATCAAGAGACCCAGTACTTC	CASSFRDYQETQYF
TRBV5-5	TRBJ2-4	-	-	TGTGCCAGCAGCTTTCTAGTCCCCCAAAACATTCAGTACTTC	CASSFLVPQNIQYF
TRBV19	TRBJ2-2	-	TRBD1	TGTGCCAGTAGTCAAAGGACAGGGGCGCCTTCGAACACCGGGGAGCTGTTTTTT	CASSQRTGAPSNTGELFF
TRBV6-5	TRBJ2-7	-	-	TGTGCCAGCCAGGGCGGAGGGCGAGGCTACGAGCAGTACTTC	CASQGGGRGYEQYF
TRBV28	TRBJ2-7	few	TRBD1	TGTGCCAGCACCGGACAGGGAGTGGGGGAGCAGTACTTC	CASTGQGVGEQYF
TRBV18	TRBJ2-7	few	TRBD2	TGTGCCAGCTCAACTAGCGGGGGTTCCTACGAGCAGTACTTC	CASSTSGGSYEQYF
TRBV5-1	TRBJ2-7	-	TRBD2	TGCGCCAGCAGCTTAAGCGGGGGGGCCTACGAGCAGTACTTC	CASSLSGGAYEQYF
TRBV5-6	TRBJ1-2	-	-	TGTGCCAGCAGCCAGGGTCCGAGCTACACCTTC	CASSQGPSYTF
TRBV19	TRBJ1-1	once	-	TGTGCCAGTAGTGCCTTGGGGCAGGGTAGGACCGCTTTCTTT	CASSALGQGRTAFF
TRBV6-1	TRBJ2-7	few	TRBD1	TGTGCCAGCAGTGAAAGGCAGGGGGCAGCCCTCGAGCAGTACTTC	CASSERQGAALEQYF
TRBV7-6	TRBJ1-1	-	-	TGTGCCAGCAGCTTAGTGGGGAGGGGGGACACTGAAGCTTTCTTT	CASSLVGRGDTEAFF
TRBV18	TRBJ1-1	-	TRBD1	TGTGCCAGCTCACCCCAGACAGGGGACACTGAAGCTTTCTTT	CASSPQTGDTEAFF
TRBV9	TRBJ2-2	few	TRBD1	TGTGCCAGCAGTCCAGGGGGCGCATTGGGCCCCGGGGAGCTGTTTTTT	CASSPGGALGPGELFF
TRBV5-4	TRBJ2-3	-	-	TGTGCCAGCAGCTTATCCCCCCAGGGGATGGGCACAGATACGCAGTATTTT	CASSLSPQGMGTDTQYF
TRBV6-1	TRBJ1-3	-	-	TGTGCCAGCAGTGAGAACAGGTTGAACGGAAACACCATATATTTT	CASSENRLNGNTIYF
TRBV10-1	TRBJ2-1	once	-	TGCGCCAGCGGCGCAGGGTTTCTCGATGAGCAGTTCTTC	CASGAGFLDEQFF
TRBV2	TRBJ2-2	-	TRBD1	TGTGCCAGCAGTGTGGACAGGGGGAACGCGAACACCGGGGAGCTGTTTTTT	CASSVDRGNANTGELFF
TRBV5-4	TRBJ2-3	-	TRBD2	TGTGCCAGCAGCCCCCGCGGGGGGGCCGGGGCAGATACGCAGTATTTT	CASSPRGGAGADTQYF
TRBV28	TRBJ1-4	-	-	TGTGCCAGCAGTTTGGGGCAGGGGTGGGAAAAACTGTTTTTT	CASSLGQGWEKLFF
TRBV9	TRBJ1-1	-	TRBD1	TGTGCCAGCAGCGTAACAGGGGGGTACACTGAAGCTTTCTTT	CASSVTGGYTEAFF
TRBV6-5	TRBJ2-3	-	TRBD2	TGTGCCAGCAGTTACTCGACGCGGGGGACAGATACGCAGTATTTT	CASSYSTRGTDTQYF
TRBV11-2	TRBJ1-4	-	TRBD1	TGTGCCAGCAGAAAGGTGACAGGGTCTAATGAAAAACTGTTTTTT	CASRKVTGSNEKLFF
TRBV7-9	TRBJ2-1	-	TRBD1	TGTGCCAGCAGCTTTAAGGGACAGGCCTACAATGAGCAGTTCTTC	CASSFKGQAYNEQFF
TRBV19	TRBJ2-2	-	TRBD1	TGTGCCAGCTCCGACAGGGGGAACACCGGGGAGCTGTTTTTT	CASSDRGNTGELFF
TRBV18	TRBJ1-1	-	TRBD1	TGTGCCAGCTCACTCGGGACAGGGGGCACTGAAGCTTTCTTT	CASSLGTGGTEAFF
TRBV7-8	TRBJ1-1	-	TRBD1	TGTGCCAGCAGCTTTGACAGGGGGCAAACTGAAGCTTTCTTT	CASSFDRGQTEAFF
TRBV6-5	TRBJ1-2	-	TRBD1	TGTGCCAGCAGATTAGGACAGGGACATGGCTACACCTTC	CASRLGQGHGYTF
TRBV6-8	TRBJ1-5	once	-	TGTGCCAGCAGTTACTCGCTAGGGACACGCACCTGTGTAAGCAATCAGCCCCAGCATTTT	CASSYSLGTRTCVSNQPQHF
TRBV5-4	TRBJ2-5	few	-	TGTGCCAGCAGCCAATACAGCCTGGAAGAGACCCAGTACTTC	CASSQYSLEETQYF
TRBV6-1	TRBJ1-2	once	TRBD1	TGTGCCAGCAACTTATCCGGGACAGGGTATGGCTACACCTTC	CASNLSGTGYGYTF
TRBV28	TRBJ2-7	-	-	TGTGCCAGCAGGAGACAGGTCCTCGAGCAGTACTTC	CASRRQVLEQYF
TRBV5-6	TRBJ1-1	few	TRBD1	TGTGCCAGCAGCTTCGGACAGGACACTGAAGCTTTCTTT	CASSFGQDTEAFF
TRBV4-3	TRBJ1-4	few	-	TGCGCCAGCAGCCAAGATTCGCAGGGGCAGGGAAAACTGTTTTTT	CASSQDSQGQGKLFF
TRBV2	TRBJ1-5	-	TRBD1	TGTGCCAGCAGTGGGGCGACAGGGGATCAGCCCCAGCATTTT	CASSGATGDQPQHF
TRBV5-1	TRBJ1-4	-	TRBD1	TGCGCCAGCAGCTTGGCCGGGACAGGGAAGGAAAAACTGTTTTTT	CASSLAGTGKEKLFF
TRBV5-1	TRBJ2-1	-	TRBD2	TGCGCCAGCAGCTCTTCCGGGACTAGCGGGGGGATCACCTACAATGAGCAGTTCTTC	CASSSSGTSGGITYNEQFF
TRBV6-6	TRBJ2-5	-	-	TGCGCCAGCGAGGGCCACGGGGAGACCCAGTACTTC	CASEGHGETQYF
TRBV6-1	TRBJ2-5	few	-	TGTGCCAGCAGGGGTGTGGGGCTGGAGACCCAGTACTTC	CASRGVGLETQYF